The 5 T cell receptor beta chains below all came from one sample that was sequenced in a study of identical twins. TCRdb passed the 5' RACE reads through MiXCR, listing each CDR3 protein once. Of approximately 680,000 distinct CDR3 sequences in the sample, less than 9% are singletons; the top ten hold around 1.6%. This same sample was also taken into another study, of yellow fever vaccine responses in identical twins.

Sample: PBMCs. These receptors were taken from a woman under 30 in good health.

This clonotype has only a few counts. The chain carries TRBV18 and TRBJ2-1, with 14 bases aligning to TRBD2. V lost 4 bases and J lost 8; bases outside the gene matches: 4. The CDR3 covers 15 residues. From germline, CDR1 is KGHSH and CDR2 LQKENI. This chain's CDR3 is CASSHGTSGSDEQFF. The CDR3 nucleotides read TGTGCCAGCTCACACGGGACTAGCGGGAGCGATGAGCAGTTCTTC.

This clonotype was seen ten or more times. The chain employs TRBV3-1 and TRBJ2-3; 7 bases line up with TRBD2. CDR1 is LGHDT and CDR2 is YNNKEL in the germline V gene (reference sequence). The CDR3 totals 13 residues. The J segment lost 2 bases and the V segment lost 10 bases, leaving 6 bases of the junction unmatched. The CDR3: CATRLAPTDTQYF. DNA for the CDR3: TGTGCCACCCGACTAGCACCCACAGATACGCAGTATTTT.

Only a few counts were recorded for this clonotype. CDR3 DNA: TGTGCCAGCAGTGATTTATATGGCTACACCTTC. Translation gives CASSDLYGYTF. This sequence joins TRBV6-1 and TRBJ1-2; D is undetermined. This CDR3 has 11 residues. CDR1 is MNHNS and CDR2 is SASEGT in the germline V gene. V was cut by 3 bases and J by 5 bases, with 4 bases left in between.

The rearrangement joins TRBV5-1 to TRBJ2-2; D ambiguous. This CDR3 has 13 amino acids. CDR1 SGHRS and CDR2 YFSETQ come from the germline V gene. V lost 2 bases and J lost 7, with 9 bases in between. CDR3 sequence: CASSFNRYGELFF. As DNA, the CDR3 is TGCGCCAGCAGCTTCAATCGTTACGGGGAGCTGTTTTTT.

This clonotype was detected many times. This chain joins TRBV11-2 and TRBJ2-1, with a possible D match to TRBD2 (5 bases). The CDR3 spans 15 residues. The germline V gene has CDR1 SGHAT and CDR2 FQNNGV. Trimming cost V 2 bases and J 0 bases, with 8 bases left between them. CDR3 in DNA: TGTGCCAGCAGCTTAATAAGCGGCTCCTACAATGAGCAGTTCTTC. Its translation: CASSLISGSYNEQFF.